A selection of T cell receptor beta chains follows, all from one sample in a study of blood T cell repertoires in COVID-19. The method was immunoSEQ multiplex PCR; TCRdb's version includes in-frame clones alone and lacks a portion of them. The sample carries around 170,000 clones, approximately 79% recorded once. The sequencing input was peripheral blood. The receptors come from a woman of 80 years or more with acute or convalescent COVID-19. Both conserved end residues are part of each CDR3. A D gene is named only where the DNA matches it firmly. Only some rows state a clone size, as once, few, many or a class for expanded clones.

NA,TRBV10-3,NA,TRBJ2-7,CAISERTPKSSYEQYF,TGTGCCATCAGTGAGCGGACACCGAAAAGCTCCTACGAGCAGTACTTC
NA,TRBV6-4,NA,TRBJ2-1,CASRRSYNEQFF,TGTGCCAGCAGACGGAGCTACAATGAGCAGTTCTTC
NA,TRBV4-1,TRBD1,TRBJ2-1,CATRTTGRKRNEQFF,TGCGCCACCAGAACGACAGGGCGCAAAAGGAATGAGCAGTTCTTC
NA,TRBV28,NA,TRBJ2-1,CASSPWTHYNEQFF,TGTGCCAGCAGTCCATGGACTCATTACAATGAGCAGTTCTTC
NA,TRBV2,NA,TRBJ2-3,CASSEVLSTDTQYF,TGTGCCAGCAGTGAAGTTCTGTCCACAGATACGCAGTATTTT
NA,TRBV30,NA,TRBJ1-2,CAWSGQVLNYGYTF,TGTGCCTGGAGTGGCCAGGTCCTAAACTATGGCTACACCTTC
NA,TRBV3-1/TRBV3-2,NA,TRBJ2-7,CASSAGDSYEQYF,TGTGCCAGCAGCGCCGGGGACTCCTACGAGCAGTACTTC
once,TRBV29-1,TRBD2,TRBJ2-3,CSVEASSGRADTQYF,TGCAGCGTTGAAGCTTCTAGCGGGAGGGCAGATACGCAGTATTTT
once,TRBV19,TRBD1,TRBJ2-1,CASSSTGTGYNEQFF,TGTGCCAGTAGTAGCACCGGGACAGGGTACAATGAGCAGTTCTTC
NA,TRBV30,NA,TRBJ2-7,CAWSLAIYEQYF,TGTGCCTGGAGTCTAGCGATCTACGAGCAGTACTTC
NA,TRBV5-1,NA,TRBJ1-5,CASSPLDSSNQPQHF,TGCGCCAGCAGCCCCCTGGACAGTAGCAATCAGCCCCAGCATTTT
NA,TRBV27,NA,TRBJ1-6,CASSHGRENNSPLHF,TGTGCCAGCAGTCACGGACGGGAAAATAATTCACCCCTCCACTTT
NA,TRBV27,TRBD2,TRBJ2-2,CASSVLAGGSRTGELFF,TGTGCCAGCAGTGTACTAGCGGGAGGGTCGCGCACCGGGGAGCTGTTTTTT
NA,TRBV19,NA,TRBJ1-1,CASSDWTANTEAFF,TGTGCCAGTAGTGACTGGACAGCTAACACTGAAGCTTTCTTT
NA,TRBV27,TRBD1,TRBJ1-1,CASGRQGANTEAFF,TGTGCCAGCGGCCGACAGGGGGCGAACACTGAAGCTTTCTTT
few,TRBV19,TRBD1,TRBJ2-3,CASSISAGTGSDTQYF,TGTGCCAGTAGTATCTCCGCCGGGACAGGGTCAGATACGCAGTATTTT
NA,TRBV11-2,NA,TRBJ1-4,CASSLGPNEKLFF,TGTGCCAGCAGCTTAGGGCCTAATGAAAAACTGTTTTTT
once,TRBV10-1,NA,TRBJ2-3,CASSRGSTTDTQYF,TGCGCCAGCAGTAGGGGATCAACCACAGATACGCAGTATTTT
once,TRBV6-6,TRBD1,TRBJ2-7,CASSYRGQGARNEQYF,TGTGCCAGCAGTTACAGGGGACAGGGGGCAAGGAACGAGCAGTACTTC
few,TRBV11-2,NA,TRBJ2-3,CASSLDQRPTDTQYF,TGTGCCAGCAGCTTAGATCAGCGGCCCACAGATACGCAGTATTTT
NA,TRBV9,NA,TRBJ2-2,CASSVVGFPNTGELFF,TGTGCCAGCAGCGTAGTCGGGTTCCCTAACACCGGGGAGCTGTTTTTT
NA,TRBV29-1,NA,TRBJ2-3,CSVEGDIGRGRADTQYF,TGCAGCGTTGAGGGGGATATTGGCAGGGGTCGGGCAGATACGCAGTATTTT
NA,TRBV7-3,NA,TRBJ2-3,CASSSQGSTDTQYF,TGTGCCAGCAGCTCACAGGGATCCACAGATACGCAGTATTTT
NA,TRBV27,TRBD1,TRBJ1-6,CASSFREGANSPLHF,TGTGCCAGCAGTTTTCGTGAGGGGGCGAATTCACCCCTCCACTTT
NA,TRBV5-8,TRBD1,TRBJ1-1,CASSVPGGHAEAFF,TGTGCCAGCAGCGTTCCAGGGGGTCACGCTGAAGCTTTCTTT
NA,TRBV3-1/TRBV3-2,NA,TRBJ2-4,CASSQAQLNIQYF,TGTGCCAGCAGCCAAGCACAGCTAAACATTCAGTACTTC
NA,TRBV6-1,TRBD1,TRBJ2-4,CASSGTQQGTGDIQYF,TGTGCCAGCAGTGGCACCCAACAGGGGACAGGGGACATTCAGTACTTC
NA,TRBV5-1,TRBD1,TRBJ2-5,CASSRPDRGGETQYF,TGCGCCAGCAGCAGACCGGACAGGGGGGGAGAGACCCAGTACTTC
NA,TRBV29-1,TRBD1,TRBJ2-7,CSVRGQVTGEQYF,TGCAGCGTTCGGGGACAGGTAACAGGCGAGCAGTACTTC
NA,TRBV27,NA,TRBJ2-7,CASSTRRAQIYEQYF,TGTGCCAGCAGTACCCGGAGGGCCCAGATCTACGAGCAGTACTTC
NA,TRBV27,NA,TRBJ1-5,CASSFFGGQPQHF,TGTGCCAGCAGTTTCTTCGGCGGGCAGCCCCAGCATTTT
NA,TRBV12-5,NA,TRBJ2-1,CASGLNLDNEQFF,TGTGCTAGTGGTTTGAACCTAGACAATGAGCAGTTCTTC
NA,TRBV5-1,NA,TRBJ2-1,CASSPSGQASSRDWRNEQFF,TGCGCCAGCAGCCCCTCCGGACAGGCATCGTCGCGGGATTGGAGGAATGAGCAGTTCTTC
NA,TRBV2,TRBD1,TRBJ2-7,CASIGTGGYEQYF,TGTGCCAGCATTGGGACAGGGGGCTACGAGCAGTACTTC
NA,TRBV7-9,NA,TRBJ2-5,CASSFNRGETQYF,TGTGCCAGCAGCTTTAACCGGGGAGAGACCCAGTACTTC
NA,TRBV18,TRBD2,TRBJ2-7,CASSPPSLAGSYEQYF,TGTGCCAGCTCACCACCGTCCCTAGCGGGCTCCTACGAGCAGTACTTC
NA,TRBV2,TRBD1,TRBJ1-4,CASAGTEYEKLFF,TGTGCCAGCGCCGGGACAGAGTATGAAAAACTGTTTTTT
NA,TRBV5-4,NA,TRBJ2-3,CASSFGDTQYF,TGTGCCAGCAGCTTCGGGGATACGCAGTATTTT
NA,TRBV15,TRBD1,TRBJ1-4,CATSRGDSYPNEKLFF,TGTGCCACCAGCAGAGGGGACAGTTATCCTAATGAAAAACTGTTTTTT
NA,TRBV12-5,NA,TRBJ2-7,CASGYGYEQYF,TGTGCTAGTGGTTACGGCTACGAGCAGTACTTC
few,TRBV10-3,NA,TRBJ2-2,CATKQEANTGELFF,TGTGCCACCAAACAAGAGGCGAACACCGGGGAGCTGTTTTTT
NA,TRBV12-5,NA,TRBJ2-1,CASGLAGNEQFF,TGTGCTAGTGGTTTGGCGGGGAATGAGCAGTTCTTC
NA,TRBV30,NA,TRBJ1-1,CAWVTGTEAFF,TGTGCCTGGGTTACAGGAACTGAAGCTTTCTTT
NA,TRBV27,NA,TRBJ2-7,CASSPAGQGAGGSSYEQYF,TGTGCCAGCAGTCCCGCGGGGCAAGGGGCAGGGGGGAGCTCCTACGAGCAGTACTTC
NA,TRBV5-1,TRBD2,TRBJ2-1,CASTGSGVYNEQFF,TGCGCCAGCACGGGAAGCGGGGTATACAATGAGCAGTTCTTC
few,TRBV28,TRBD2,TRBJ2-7,CASSPSGSRSYEQYF,TGTGCCAGCAGTCCTAGCGGGAGTCGATCCTACGAGCAGTACTTC
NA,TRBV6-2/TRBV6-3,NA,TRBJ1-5,CASSSLPGQPQHF,TGTGCCAGCAGTTCCCTACCCGGTCAGCCCCAGCATTTT
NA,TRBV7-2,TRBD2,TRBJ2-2,CASSKLSGTTGELFF,TGTGCCAGCAGCAAACTTAGCGGGACCACCGGGGAGCTGTTTTTT
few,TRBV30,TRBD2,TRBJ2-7,CAWRQTSGAYEQYF,TGTGCCTGGAGACAGACTAGCGGTGCCTACGAGCAGTACTTC
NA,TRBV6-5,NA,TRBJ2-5,CASSYASQETQYF,TGTGCCAGCAGTTACGCCAGCCAAGAGACCCAGTACTTC
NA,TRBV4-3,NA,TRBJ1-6,CASSQDLAGQGSPLHF,TGCGCCAGCAGCCAAGATCTGGCGGGGCAGGGTTCACCCCTCCACTTT
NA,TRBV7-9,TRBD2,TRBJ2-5,CASSSIAGPETQYF,TGTGCCAGCAGCTCCATAGCGGGCCCTGAGACCCAGTACTTC